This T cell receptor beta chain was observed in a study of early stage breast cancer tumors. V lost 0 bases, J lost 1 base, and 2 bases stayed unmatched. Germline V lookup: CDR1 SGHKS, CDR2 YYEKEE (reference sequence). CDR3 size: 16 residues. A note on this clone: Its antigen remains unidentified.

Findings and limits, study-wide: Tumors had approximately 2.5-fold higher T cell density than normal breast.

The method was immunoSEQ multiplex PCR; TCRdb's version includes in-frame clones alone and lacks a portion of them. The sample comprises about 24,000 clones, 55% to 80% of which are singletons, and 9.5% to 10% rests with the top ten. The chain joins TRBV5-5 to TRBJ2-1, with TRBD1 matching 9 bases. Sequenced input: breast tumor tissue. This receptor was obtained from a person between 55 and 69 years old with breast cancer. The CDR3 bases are TGTGCCAGCAGCTTGGAGGACAGGGGTTCCTACAATGAGCAGTTCTTC. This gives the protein CASSLEDRGSYNEQFF.